Listed here are 16 T cell receptor beta chains from one sample, sequenced in a study of shared clonotypes between healthy human individuals. Here immunoSEQ multiplex PCR was the method, and the copy in TCRdb shows in-frame clones only, minus some. Of about 510,000 clones detected, 60% to 85% appear once; the ten largest clones hold 10% to 15%. The sequenced material came from PBMCs. These TCRs come from a woman aged 40 to 50 in good health. Some clones in this sample may be carry-over from other donors' samples.

Ten or more counts support this clone. The chain couples TRBV4-1 to TRBJ1-5; D perhaps matches TRBD1 (6 bases). Germline V gene sequence: CDR1 MGHRA, CDR2 YSYEKL. CDR3 length: 17 amino acids. Trimming stripped 3 bases from V and 3 bases from J, with 18 bases between. CDR3 sequence (DNA): TGCGCCAGCAGCCATCCAACAGGACAGTGGATCAATCAGCCCCAGCATTTT. Its translation: CASSHPTGQWINQPQHF.

The chain carries TRBV11-2 and TRBJ2-2, with 9 bases lining up with TRBD1. Per the germline V gene, CDR1 is SGHAT and CDR2 is FQNNGV. The CDR3 is made up of 15 amino acids. V gave up 6 bases and J gave up 7 bases; unmatched junction bases: 9. As DNA, the CDR3 is TGTGCCAGCAGGTCGGGGGACAGGGCGAGCGGGGAGCTGTTTTTT. Translated, it gives CASRSGDRASGELFF.

The V gene is TRBV6-1, the J gene TRBJ1-2, with D hard to call. CDR1 and CDR2 from the germline V gene are MNHNS and SASEGT. The CDR3 length is 12 residues. V was pared by 2 bases and J by 7 bases, with 8 bases between. This CDR3 is CASSEHRGGYTF. In DNA form, the CDR3 reads TGTGCCAGCAGTGAACATCGAGGTGGCTACACCTTC.

Note on this clone: Additional DNA sequences in this sample encode the identical CDR3. The rearrangement joins TRBV7-9 to TRBJ2-1, with D unclear. Trimming pared 0 bases from V and 0 bases from J, leaving 6 bases between. The CDR3 spans 15 residues. CDR1 is SEHNR and CDR2 is FQNEAQ in the germline V gene (reference sequence). CDR3 protein: CASSLARSSYNEQFF. For the CDR3, the DNA is TGTGCCAGCAGCTTAGCGCGGAGCTCCTACAATGAGCAGTTCTTC.

The chain combines TRBV27 with TRBJ2-3; D is perhaps TRBD2 (6 bases). Trimming took 5 bases from V and 6 from J, leaving 18 bases between them. This CDR3 is 15 amino acids long. The germline gives CDR1 MNHEY, CDR2 SMNVEV (reference sequence). The CDR3 is CASSLQRARRDTQYF. The CDR3 nucleotides read TGTGCCAGCAGTCTACAGCGGGCTAGGCGGGATACGCAGTATTTT.

The sample holds a few counts of this clone. The chain combines TRBV5-5 with TRBJ2-4, with D unclear. Germline lookup yields CDR1 SGHKS and CDR2 YYEKEE (reference sequence). The V and J ends lost 0 bases and 7 bases respectively, with 14 bases between them. The CDR3 extends over 15 amino acids. The CDR3 reads CASSLDAGTGNIQYF. The CDR3 coding sequence is TGTGCCAGCAGCTTGGATGCAGGCACCGGTAACATTCAGTACTTC. The full variable domain, with the rest looked up from reference TRBV5-5 and TRBJ2-4, is DAGVTQSPTHLIKTRGQQVTLRCSPISGHKSVSWYQQVLGQGPQFIFQYYEKEERGRGNFPDRFSARQFPNYSSELNVNALLLGDSALYLCASSLDAGTGNIQYFGAGTRLSVL.

The chain has TRBV28 and TRBJ2-5; 9 bases are a match to TRBD1. V trimming: 5 bases; J trimming: 5 bases; junction bases outside the gene matches: 9. This CDR3 has 15 residues. The germline gives CDR1 MDHEN, CDR2 SYDVKM. The CDR3 DNA is TGTGCCAGCAGTACCCCGGGACAGGGTTTGGAGACCCAGTACTTC. This translates into CASSTPGQGLETQYF.

The V gene is TRBV5-4, the J gene TRBJ2-3; possibly TRBD2 for D (5 bases). The CDR3 sequence is 13 residues long. Germline lookup yields CDR1 SGHNT and CDR2 YYREEE (reference sequence). Trimming removed 4 bases from V and 6 bases from J, with 12 bases in between. The CDR3 nucleotides read TGTGCCAGCAGCCTAGCCAATGGGGATACGCAGTATTTT. This translates into CASSLANGDTQYF.

The rearrangement uses TRBV14 and TRBJ2-7; 10 nucleotides agree with TRBD2. CDR1 and CDR2 from the germline V gene are SGHDN and FVKESK. Trimming removed 4 bases from V and 3 bases from J; junction bases left unmatched: 6. This CDR3 region has 15 residues. CDR3 sequence: CASSPLLAGYYEQYF. The DNA of the CDR3 is TGTGCCAGCAGCCCCCTACTAGCGGGGTACTACGAGCAGTACTTC. Full variable domain (missing parts from reference TRBV14 and TRBJ2-7): EAGVTQFPSHSVIEKGQTVTLRCDPISGHDNLYWYRRVMGKEIKFLLHFVKESKQDESGMPNNRFLAERTGGTYSTLKVQPAELEDSGVYFCASSPLLAGYYEQYFGPGTRLTVT.

This clone appeared a few times. This chain links TRBV19 with TRBJ1-1, with TRBD1 matching 8 bases. V lost 6 bases to trimming and J lost 10 bases; unmatched junction nucleotides: 13. Germline-derived CDR1 and CDR2 are LNHDA and SQIVND (reference sequence). This CDR3 comprises 14 residues. CDR3 protein: CASSPPVTGGRAFF. The DNA for the CDR3 is TGTGCCAGTAGCCCGCCCGTTACAGGGGGGAGAGCTTTCTTT.

The rearrangement joins TRBV9 to TRBJ1-1; D not resolved. The CDR3 has 15 amino acids. The V gene lost 0 bases and the J gene lost 1 base, with 10 bases spanning the gap. Germline CDR1 and CDR2: SGDLS and YYNGEE. The CDR3 loop is CASSVGGAANTEAFF. The CDR3 DNA reads as TGTGCCAGCAGCGTAGGCGGCGCCGCGAACACTGAAGCTTTCTTT.

V and J are TRBV7-8 and TRBJ2-7; tentatively, D is TRBD1 (6 bases). Between the trimmed V and J ends, which lost 5 bases and 3 bases, there was a span of 14 bases. Germline CDR1 is SGHVS and CDR2 is FQNEAQ. The CDR3 has 14 residues. CDR3 in DNA: TGTGCCAGCAGCCCACGGGACACAAACTACGAGCAGTACTTC. Amino acid sequence: CASSPRDTNYEQYF.

The chain combines TRBV11-2 with TRBJ1-1; maybe TRBD1 (5 bases). Trimming stripped 1 base from V and 4 bases from J, with 10 bases between. CDR3 length: 14 residues. CDR1 and CDR2 (germline): SGHAT, FQNNGV. The CDR3: CASSLGWRGTEAFF. CDR3 DNA: TGTGCCAGCAGCTTAGGGTGGAGGGGCACTGAAGCTTTCTTT.

This chain uses TRBV7-2 with TRBJ2-7; no clear D. The V and J ends lost 1 base and 2 bases respectively, with 12 bases between them. The CDR3 runs to 15 residues. Germline CDR1 reads SGHTA; CDR2 reads FQGNSA. The CDR3 sequence is CASSLEPLLTYEQYF. The CDR3 DNA follows: TGTGCCAGCAGCTTAGAGCCCCTCCTGACCTACGAGCAGTACTTC.

The chain joins TRBV7-9 to TRBJ2-1, with 14 positions matching TRBD2. Looked up from germline, CDR1 is SEHNR and CDR2 is FQNEAQ (reference sequence). V shed 5 bases, J shed 8 bases, and the junction held 5 bases outside the gene matches. The CDR3 totals 15 residues. Here the CDR3 DNA reads TGTGCCAGCAGCCCCGGGACTAGCGGGGGCGATGAGCAGTTCTTC. It specifies CASSPGTSGGDEQFF.

This clone was found a few times. The chain has TRBV5-1 and TRBJ2-2; tentatively, D is TRBD1 (5 bases). The CDR3 totals 15 residues. Between the trimmed V and J ends, which lost 0 bases and 6 bases, there was a span of 12 bases. CDR1 and CDR2 from the germline V gene are SGHRS and YFSETQ. CDR3 sequence: CASSLGPGRSGELFF. As DNA, the CDR3 is TGCGCCAGCAGCTTGGGGCCAGGGCGGTCCGGGGAGCTGTTTTTT.